The 11 T cell receptor beta chains presented below share a single source sample, sequenced in a study of shared clonotypes between healthy human individuals. This table comes from immunoSEQ multiplex PCR, and its TCRdb copy is limited to in-frame clones, with some not included. The sample carries about 1.5 million clones, under 99% recorded once. Sequencing was performed on naive CD4+ T cells sorted from blood. Specified subset: CD45RA+ positively selected. Receptors were obtained from a man aged 25-40 years in good health.

The chain links TRBV4-1 to TRBJ1-4; D might be TRBD1 (5 bases). The ends were cut back, 2 bases at V and 7 bases at J, with 14 bases in the middle. The CDR3 sequence is 15 residues long. CDR1 and CDR2 from the germline V gene are MGHRA and YSYEKL. The CDR3 region is CASSQRGLAGEKLFF. DNA for the CDR3: TGCGCCAGCAGCCAAAGGGGACTAGCGGGTGAAAAACTGTTTTTT.

The V and J genes are TRBV5-1 and TRBJ2-5, with a tentative D call TRBD1 (6 bases). V was pared by 0 bases and J by 5 bases, with 17 bases between. The CDR3 contains 16 residues. Germline V lookup: CDR1 SGHRS, CDR2 YFSETQ. DNA of the CDR3: TGCGCCAGCAGCTTGGGAGTAAGTACAGGGACGGAGACCCAGTACTTC. Its translation: CASSLGVSTGTETQYF.

Concerning this clone itself: The limits of the CDR3 on the DNA are not certain, so only TCRdb's listed CDR3 is given. The CDR3 reads CASSFGKGASGYTF. The chain uses TRBV12-1 and TRBJ1-2; the D segment call TRBD1 is taken from the table without a DNA check. TRBV12-1 is marked as a pseudogene. The CDR3 is made up of 14 amino acids, end residues included.

The chain uses TRBV2 and TRBJ1-1, with 8 positions matching TRBD1. CDR3 length equals 14 residues. J gave up 4 bases and V 7 bases, and 8 bases lay outside the gene matches. The V gene's germline CDR1 is SNHLY and CDR2 FYNNEI. The CDR3 DNA is TGTGCCAGCACGCTCGACAGGGGCGCCACTGAAGCTTTCTTT. It specifies CASTLDRGATEAFF.

The chain carries TRBV6-5 and TRBJ2-7, with 9 nucleotides matching TRBD2. The CDR3 runs 14 residues. The germline V gene has CDR1 MNHEY and CDR2 SVGAGI. The junction had 12 bases not matched to a gene; V was cut back by 10 bases and J by 5 bases. The CDR3 bases are TGTGCCACCAATCTAGCGGGGAAGAGGAACGAGCAGTACTTC. As protein: CATNLAGKRNEQYF.

In this sample, this clone turned up once. V is TRBV12-5 and J is TRBJ2-1; the D is unclear. Germline CDR1 is LGHNT and CDR2 is FRNRAP. This CDR3 spans 15 amino acids. Trimming pared 1 base from V and 1 base from J, leaving 8 bases between. CDR3 coding DNA: TGTGCTAGTGGTTTGGGAGCGAGATCCTACAATGAGCAGTTCTTC. The encoded protein is CASGLGARSYNEQFF.

The J gene is TRBJ2-2, the V gene TRBV4-1; 13 bases agree with TRBD2. V was clipped by 3 bases and J by 6 bases; unmatched bases: 4. CDR1 and CDR2 from the germline V gene are MGHRA and YSYEKL. The CDR3 is made up of 16 amino acids. In DNA, the CDR3 is TGCGCCAGCAGCCACCCGACTAGCGGGAGGTCCGGGGAGCTGTTTTTT. Translated: CASSHPTSGRSGELFF.

With regard to this clone: The sample has other DNA sequences that encode this CDR3 too. This sequence joins TRBV27 and TRBJ1-1; D remains ambiguous. The CDR3 covers 13 residues. Germline-derived CDR1 and CDR2 are MNHEY and SMNVEV (reference sequence). Trimming removed 3 bases at V and 1 base at J, with 6 bases between. CDR3 region: CASSFDRNTEAFF. CDR3 coding DNA: TGTGCCAGCAGTTTTGACCGGAACACTGAAGCTTTCTTT.

The chain uses TRBV29-1 and TRBJ2-3; weak D call: TRBD2 (5 bases). Per germline, CDR1 SQVTM and CDR2 ANQGSEA. The CDR3 totals 14 residues. The V end was cut by 2 bases, the J end by 4 bases, with 13 bases between. CDR3 in DNA: TGCAGCGTTGAATACCCCCCCGGGGCAGATACGCAGTATTTT. Translating gives CSVEYPPGADTQYF.

The V and J genes are TRBV28 and TRBJ2-7; TRBD1 or TRBD2 may be the D gene (5 bases each). This CDR3 is 14 amino acids long. The germline V gene has CDR1 MDHEN and CDR2 SYDVKM. The V and J ends lost 6 bases and 2 bases respectively, with 14 bases between them. The CDR3 region has the DNA TGTGCCAGCAGGGATGGGACGGTTACCTACGAGCAGTACTTC. Translated: CASRDGTVTYEQYF.

The chain has TRBV29-1 and TRBJ2-7, with TRBD1 matching over 9 bases. Germline-derived CDR1 and CDR2 are SQVTM and ANQGSEA. Trimming took 1 base from V and 5 from J; bases not matched to a gene: 6. There are 14 residues in the CDR3. The CDR3 sequence: CSVEVGQGKDEQYF. The CDR3 DNA follows: TGCAGCGTTGAAGTGGGACAGGGTAAGGACGAGCAGTACTTC.